These T cell receptor beta chains were read from a single sample in a study of cytomegalovirus exposure and HLA in healthy donors. Data came from immunoSEQ multiplex PCR; TCRdb stores just in-frame clones and leaves some out. The sample includes 110,000 or so clones, over 70% of them seen just once. The sequencing input was PBMCs. The receptors stem from a woman in her thirties or forties in good health and CMV-seropositive. CDR3s include the opening cysteine and the closing phenylalanine or tryptophan. D genes are given only for firm matches. Not all rows give a size; the values are once, few, many and, for expanded clones, a class.

clone_size	v_call	j_call	d_call	cdr3_nt	cdr3_aa
NA	TRBV4-1	TRBJ2-1	TRBD2	TGCGCCAGCAGCCAAGCACTAGCGGGAGTGGGGGAGCAGTTCTTC	CASSQALAGVGEQFF
NA	TRBV29-1	TRBJ1-1	NA	TGCAGCGTTGCGTCGGGCGCAGGGCACACTGAAGCTTTCTTT	CSVASGAGHTEAFF
NA	TRBV5-1	TRBJ1-3	TRBD1	TGCGCCAGCAGCTTGGGGACAGGGGACTCTGGAAACACCATATATTTT	CASSLGTGDSGNTIYF
NA	TRBV20-1	TRBJ2-3	NA	TGCAGTGCTTTCCCGTCCGATACGCAGTATTTT	CSAFPSDTQYF
NA	TRBV7-2	TRBJ2-3	NA	TGTGCCAGCAGCTTGGGACAACCTAGCACAGATACGCAGTATTTT	CASSLGQPSTDTQYF
NA	TRBV7-9	TRBJ2-7	TRBD2	TGTTCCAGCAGCTTAGCGGTCAGCGGGGGATCCTACGAGCAGTACTTC	CSSSLAVSGGSYEQYF
few	TRBV19	TRBJ1-1	NA	TGTGCCAGTAGTATAGACTCGGATCACAGGAACACTGAAGCTTTCTTT	CASSIDSDHRNTEAFF
NA	TRBV18	TRBJ2-5	NA	TGTGCCAGCTCACCAAGGTCAAGGGAGGAGACCCAGTACTTC	CASSPRSREETQYF
NA	TRBV29-1	TRBJ1-2	TRBD1	TGCAGCGTTGATGGGGCCCTCGGACAGGGGGCTCAAGGCTACACCTTC	CSVDGALGQGAQGYTF
NA	TRBV9	TRBJ1-1	NA	TGTGCCAGCAGCGTCGGGAGTGGGCCCACTGAAGCTTTCTTT	CASSVGSGPTEAFF
once	TRBV9	TRBJ1-2	TRBD1	TGTGCCAGCAGCCTTCTGGCCCCTACAGGGGGCCTCTATGGCTACACCTTC	CASSLLAPTGGLYGYTF
NA	TRBV30	TRBJ2-5	NA	TGTGCCTGGAGCCGCGGTGGGGGGGCGTGGGAGACCCAGTACTTC	CAWSRGGGAWETQYF
NA	TRBV5-1	TRBJ2-2	TRBD1	TGCGCCAGCAGCTCCACAGGGGGGCAAAACACCGGGGAGCTGTTTTTT	CASSSTGGQNTGELFF
NA	TRBV7-9	TRBJ2-2	NA	TGTGCCAGCAGCTTTGGGCTAGCGTCTAACACCGGGGAGCTGTTTTTT	CASSFGLASNTGELFF
NA	TRBV6-5	TRBJ2-1	NA	TGTGCCGGCAGTTACTCCTCGGGGAGCATTGGCAATGAGCAGTTCTTC	CAGSYSSGSIGNEQFF
NA	TRBV7-8	TRBJ2-7	NA	TGTGCCAGCAGCTTACGGGGTACCTACGAGCAGTACTTC	CASSLRGTYEQYF
NA	TRBV7-9	TRBJ1-2	TRBD1	TGTTCCAGCAGCCTGACAGGGGACGATGGCTACACCTTC	CSSSLTGDDGYTF